The rows below give T cell receptor beta chains drawn from one sample of a study of T cells after yellow fever vaccination. TCRdb itself ran the 5' RACE reads through MiXCR, one entry per CDR3 protein. The sample includes 140,000 to 150,000 distinct CDR3 sequences, less than 8.5% of them seen just once. The sample here was CD4+ T cells sorted from PBMCs, taken 10 days after the yellow fever booster vaccination. The receptors here all came from a man aged 25-45 years who received the YFV17D yellow fever vaccine. Both conserved end residues are part of each CDR3.

j_call v_call cdr3_aa
TRBJ2-7 TRBV7-2 CASSLDLSEQYF
TRBJ2-7 TRBV29-1 CSVGTRHSYEQYF
TRBJ2-3 TRBV18 CASSLGTSGSGSDTQYF
TRBJ2-5 TRBV5-1 CASSLEGPQETQYF
TRBJ2-1 TRBV18 CASSQSTSISYNEQFF
TRBJ2-3 TRBV5-5 CASSSRTRTDTQYF
TRBJ2-1 TRBV11-3 CASSSNRLEQFF
TRBJ2-2 TRBV15 CAVGTPNTGELFF
TRBJ2-5 TRBV6-5 CAVNRPEETQYF
TRBJ1-2 TRBV7-2 CASSTRQGSNYGYTF
TRBJ2-5 TRBV19 CASSIPQGTQYF
TRBJ2-3 TRBV20-1 CSARAQRGRSTDTQYF
TRBJ2-7 TRBV6-2/TRBV6-3 CASSKDYKSGSYEQYF
TRBJ2-7 TRBV7-9 CASTLGGGTNSYEQYF
TRBJ2-7 TRBV7-9 CASSDLGLYSYEQYF
TRBJ2-5 TRBV12-3/TRBV12-4 CASSRETQYF
TRBJ2-1 TRBV11-2 CASSLEPSGHEQFF
TRBJ2-1 TRBV6-2/TRBV6-3 CASSYRVVAGLYNEQFF
TRBJ2-3 TRBV27 CASSLSGRARDTQYF
TRBJ2-5 TRBV29-1 CSVEETQYF
TRBJ2-5 TRBV10-3 CAISSDETQYF
TRBJ2-7 TRBV29-1 CSVVRSSYEQYF
TRBJ2-5 TRBV18 CASSPIGRGETQYF
TRBJ1-2 TRBV7-2 CASSLTVLVTF
TRBJ1-1 TRBV7-8 CASSPRRAGLNTEAFF
TRBJ2-1 TRBV6-5 CASRTASAPYNEQFF
TRBJ2-3 TRBV4-3 CASSPEGPGGVLDF
TRBJ2-3 TRBV5-1 CASSLRVADTQYF
TRBJ2-7 TRBV4-3 CASSQDLSGNYEQYF
TRBJ2-4 TRBV19 CASSTRAPWDIQYF
TRBJ1-2 TRBV7-9 CASSPRRQGNRYTF
TRBJ2-1 TRBV5-1 CASSSPQGYNEQFF
TRBJ2-3 TRBV3-1 CASCQVTLTTDTQYF
TRBJ2-1 TRBV28 CASSSLSGEQFF
TRBJ2-5 TRBV20-1 CSARDVAGGLFETQYF